The 7 T cell receptor beta chains in this list originate from one sample, sequenced in a study of shared clonotypes between healthy human individuals. Using immunoSEQ multiplex PCR, the repertoire was profiled, and TCRdb retains in-frame clones only, with some absent. The profile shows under 2.5 million clones, 92% of them singletons. Material for sequencing was naive CD4+ T cells from PBMCs. This sample's subset: CD45RA+ positively selected. The source of these receptors is a man aged 18 to 29 in good health. Some clones in this sample may be carry-over from other donors' samples.

The chain has TRBV5-1 and TRBJ2-1; D is perhaps TRBD2 (6 bases). The CDR3 spans 16 residues. Germline loops: CDR1 SGHRS, CDR2 YFSETQ. Trimming cost V 3 bases and J 0 bases, with 13 bases left between them. This chain's CDR3 is CASSSSAGSSYNEQFF. CDR3 nucleotides: TGCGCCAGCAGCTCCTCAGCGGGCAGCTCCTACAATGAGCAGTTCTTC.

Regarding this clone: Other DNA sequences in this specimen translate into the identical CDR3. Written as DNA, the CDR3 is TGCGCCAGCAGCTTAGCGGGAGAGGCAGATACGCAGTATTTT. This sequence encodes CASSLAGEADTQYF. The chain employs TRBV5-1 and TRBJ2-3; 8 bases match TRBD2. V lost 2 bases to trimming and J lost 4 bases; unmatched junction nucleotides: 3. CDR1 is SGHRS, CDR2 YFSETQ, per germline. This CDR3 is built from 14 residues.

This chain connects TRBV7-9 to TRBJ2-6; D unclear. CDR1 and CDR2 (germline): SEHNR, FQNEAQ (reference sequence). V shed 5 bases and J shed 0 bases, with 8 bases lying between them. The length of the CDR3 is 15 residues. The DNA of the CDR3 is TGTGCCAGCAGCATCAGAGACTCTGGGGCCAACGTCCTGACTTTC. It is translated as CASSIRDSGANVLTF. Drawing the rest from reference TRBV7-9 and TRBJ2-6, the complete variable domain is DTGVSQNPRHKITKRGQNVTFRCDPISEHNRLYWYRQTLGQGPEFLTYFQNEAQLEKSRLLSDRFSAERPKGSFSTLEIQRTEQGDSAMYLCASSIRDSGANVLTFGAGSRLTVL.

This sequence joins TRBV4-1 and TRBJ1-1, with 10 bases aligning to TRBD1. The germline CDR1 and CDR2 sequences are MGHRA and YSYEKL. V dropped 3 bases and J dropped 7; count of bases not matched to a gene: 8. The CDR3 has 15 residues. CDR3 nucleotides: TGCGCCAGCAGCCAGGAACCCGGGACAGGGGTTGAAGCTTTCTTT. Translation gives CASSQEPGTGVEAFF.

This chain links TRBV9 with TRBJ1-2; 7 positions agree with TRBD1. This CDR3 is built from 15 residues. The V gene end was trimmed by 4 bases and the J gene end by 1 base; junction bases not matched to a gene: 7. Germline V CDR1 and CDR2: SGDLS, YYNGEE. The CDR3, as DNA: TGTGCCAGCAGCTTCCGGGACAGCCTTAACTATGGCTACACCTTC. This encodes CASSFRDSLNYGYTF.

This chain links TRBV28 with TRBJ2-7; 11 nucleotides line up with TRBD1. Germline lookup yields CDR1 MDHEN and CDR2 SYDVKM. The CDR3 sequence is 16 residues long. Losses at the gene ends were 7 bases for V and 3 bases for J; bases not matched to a gene: 11. CDR3 DNA sequence: TGTGCCAGCAACTTACCAAGGGGACAGGGGGGCTACGAGCAGTACTTC. Amino acids: CASNLPRGQGGYEQYF. Variable domain in full (rest from reference TRBV28 and TRBJ2-7): DVKVTQSSRYLVKRTGEKVFLECVQDMDHENMFWYRQDPGLGLRLIYFSYDVKMKEKGDIPEGYSVSREKKERFSLILESASTNQTSMYLCASNLPRGQGGYEQYFGPGTRLTVT.

This clone was seen a few times. Other DNA sequences from this sample encode an identical CDR3 as well. The gene calls are TRBV5-1 and TRBJ1-1; 9 nucleotides align to TRBD1. Germline values: CDR1 SGHRS, CDR2 YFSETQ. The ends lost 5 bases at V and 1 base at J; junction bases unmatched: 3. This CDR3 comprises 14 residues. The DNA for the CDR3 is TGCGCCAGCAGGGGACAGGGATCGAACACTGAAGCTTTCTTT. Translated, it gives CASRGQGSNTEAFF.